What follows is one T cell receptor beta chain and its context. Both 60 Vbeta primers and 13 Jbeta primers went into the PCR. Some clones are missing from TCRdb's copy, which holds only in-frame ones; the method was immunoSEQ multiplex PCR. Of 200,000 to 250,000 clones listed, roughly 75% are singletons. The CDR3 runs to 15 residues. V lost 7 bases and J lost 0, with 15 bases in between. Germline V CDR1 and CDR2: MNHEY, SVGAGI. The entry originates in a study of cytomegalovirus exposure and HLA in healthy donors. Study at large: Roughly 92 million unique TCRs, all from HLA-typed donors, were included in an early release of the data.

The clonotype was recovered from a woman between 25 and 40 years old in good health and CMV-seronegative. The sequencing sample was made of PBMCs. The chain recombines TRBV6-5 with TRBJ1-1; D perhaps matches TRBD1 (6 bases). CDR3 in amino acids: CASNRVITVNTEAFF. DNA of the CDR3: TGTGCCAGCAACAGGGTTATTACAGTGAACACTGAAGCTTTCTTT.